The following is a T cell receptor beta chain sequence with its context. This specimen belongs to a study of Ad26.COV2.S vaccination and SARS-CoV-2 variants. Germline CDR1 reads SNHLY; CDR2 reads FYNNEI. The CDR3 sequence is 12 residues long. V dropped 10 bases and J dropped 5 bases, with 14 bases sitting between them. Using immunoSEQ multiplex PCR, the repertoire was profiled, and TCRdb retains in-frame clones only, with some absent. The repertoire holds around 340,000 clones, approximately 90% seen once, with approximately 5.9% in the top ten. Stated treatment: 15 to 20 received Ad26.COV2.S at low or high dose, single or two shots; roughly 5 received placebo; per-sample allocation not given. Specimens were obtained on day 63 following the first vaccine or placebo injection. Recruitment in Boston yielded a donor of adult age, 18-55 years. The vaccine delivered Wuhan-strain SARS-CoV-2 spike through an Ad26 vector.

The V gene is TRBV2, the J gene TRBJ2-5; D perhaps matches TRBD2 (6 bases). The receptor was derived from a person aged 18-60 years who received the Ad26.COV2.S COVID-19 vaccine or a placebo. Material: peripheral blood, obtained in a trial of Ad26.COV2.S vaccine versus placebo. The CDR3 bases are TGTGCCACCCGGTGGGGGGTGGAGACCCAGTACTTC. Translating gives CATRWGVETQYF. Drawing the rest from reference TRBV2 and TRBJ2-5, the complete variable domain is EPEVTQTPSHQVTQMGQEVILRCVPISNHLYFYWYRQILGQKVEFLVSFYNNEISEKSEIFDDQFSVERPDGSNFTLKIRSTKLEDSAMYFCATRWGVETQYFGPGTRLLVL.